A few counts support the clone carrying this T cell receptor beta chain. This entry is derived from a study of patients and donors after allogeneic stem cell transplantation. TCRdb re-called the RT-PCR reads with MiXCR, one entry per CDR3 protein. The sample holds roughly 880,000 distinct CDR3 sequences, around 17% seen once. The CDR3 totals 13 residues. Germline CDR1 SNHLY, CDR2 FYNNEI. The V gene lost 9 bases and the J gene lost 2 bases, with 14 bases spanning the gap. This sequence joins TRBV2 and TRBJ2-7, with a possible D match to TRBD2 (6 bases). The sequenced sample was blood, either unsorted or a sorted T cell fraction (not recorded which). This receptor was obtained from a human donor who was either an allogeneic HSCT recipient or a stem cell or donor lymphocyte infusion donor (not recorded which). It is not recorded whose cells these are; they may come from a transplant donor. The CDR3: CASLRDSPYEQYF. In DNA, the CDR3 is TGTGCCAGTCTAAGGGACTCCCCCTACGAGCAGTACTTC.